These 19 T cell receptor beta chains were sequenced from one sample in a study of control samples from healthy donors and cancer patients. Repertoires were generated with immunoSEQ multiplex PCR, while TCRdb's copy carries only in-frame clones and drops some. The repertoire holds more than 85,000 clones, with about four fifths as singletons. Sequencing used PBMCs. The receptors derive from a man aged 70-80 years with lung cancer.

The chain links TRBV4-1 to TRBJ2-3; 9 bases line up with TRBD2. This CDR3 has 19 amino acids. V shed 0 bases, J shed 6 bases, and the junction held 16 bases outside the gene matches. Germline CDR1 MGHRA, CDR2 YSYEKL. CDR3 sequence (DNA): TGCGCCAGCAGCCAAGATCCAGCGGGGGGTCCCAGGGATGGCGATACGCAGTATTTT. The encoded protein is CASSQDPAGGPRDGDTQYF.

J is TRBJ1-2 and V is TRBV12-3 or TRBV12-4; perhaps TRBD1 as D (5 bases). V was cut by 6 bases and J by 8 bases, with 10 bases left in between. The CDR3 is 11 residues long. The CDR3 sequence: CASRAGLGYTF. The CDR3 DNA reads as TGTGCCAGCAGGGCAGGGTTGGGCTACACCTTC.

The rearrangement joins TRBV19 to TRBJ1-5; TRBD1 matches 12 bases. V was clipped by 5 bases and J by 6 bases; unmatched bases: 5. There are 15 residues in the CDR3. CDR1 is LNHDA and CDR2 is SQIVND in the germline V gene (reference sequence). CDR3 sequence reads: CASSLGTGGGQPQHF. CDR3 bases: TGTGCCAGTAGTCTTGGGACAGGGGGCGGTCAGCCCCAGCATTTT.

The V gene is TRBV9, the J gene TRBJ2-3, with 7 bases that match TRBD2. J gave up 3 bases and V 2 bases, and 6 bases lay outside the gene matches. The CDR3 is 15 residues long. The germline gives CDR1 SGDLS, CDR2 YYNGEE. The CDR3 protein is CASSVGLGLTDTQYF. The CDR3 coding sequence is TGTGCCAGCAGCGTCGGACTAGGTCTGACAGATACGCAGTATTTT.

The chain joins TRBV28 to TRBJ2-1; 10 bases align to TRBD2. The CDR3 is 18 amino acids. J was trimmed by 4 bases and V by 3 bases; bases with no gene match: 12. In germline, CDR1 is MDHEN, CDR2 SYDVKM. The CDR3 sequence is CASSLNRRVLAGYNEQFF. CDR3 coding DNA: TGTGCCAGCAGTTTGAACAGGAGGGTACTAGCGGGGTACAATGAGCAGTTCTTC.

The chain joins TRBV7-6 to TRBJ2-3, with D maybe TRBD2 (6 bases). The CDR3 is made up of 13 amino acids. The V and J ends lost 5 bases and 4 bases respectively, with 10 bases between them. Germline CDR1 and CDR2: SGHVS and FNYEAQ. The CDR3 DNA follows: TGTGCCAGCAGCCGGGACTTGCCAGATACGCAGTATTTT. Translated, it gives CASSRDLPDTQYF.

The chain couples TRBV24-1 to TRBJ2-3, with 9 positions matching TRBD2. After removal of 8 bases from V and 4 bases from J, the junction contained 3 bases not matched to a gene. The length of the CDR3 is 13 residues. Germline V gene sequence: CDR1 KGHDR, CDR2 SFDVKD. DNA for the CDR3: TGTGCCACCAAGCGGGGGGCGGCAGATACGCAGTATTTT. Translating gives CATKRGAADTQYF.

J is TRBJ2-2 and V is TRBV14; 11 bases align to TRBD2. The CDR3 length is 18 residues. With 4 bases clipped from V and 4 bases from J, the junction kept 11 bases outside the gene matches. Germline V gives CDR1 SGHDN, CDR2 FVKESK. As DNA, the CDR3 is TGTGCCAGCAGCCGGATTACTAGCGGGGGTCGGGGCACCGGGGAGCTGTTTTTT. Residues: CASSRITSGGRGTGELFF.

The rearrangement links TRBV4-1 to TRBJ2-2; D not certain. CDR1 is MGHRA and CDR2 is YSYEKL in the germline V gene. The CDR3 has 17 residues. V shed 0 bases and J shed 0 bases, with 11 bases lying between them. In DNA form, the CDR3 reads TGCGCCAGCAGCCAAGATTGGAGTAGGGCGAACACCGGGGAGCTGTTTTTT. This codes for CASSQDWSRANTGELFF.

V and J are TRBV6-5 and TRBJ1-1; weak D call: TRBD1 (6 bases). This CDR3 is 14 amino acids long. V was clipped by 4 bases and J by 4 bases, with 13 bases between them. Per germline, CDR1 MNHEY and CDR2 SVGAGI. The CDR3 DNA is TGTGCCAGCAGTTTAGAGGGGGGCGGCACTGAAGCTTTCTTT. Encoded protein: CASSLEGGGTEAFF.

The chain employs TRBV4-1 and TRBJ2-7; 11 bases line up with TRBD1. Germline-derived CDR1 and CDR2 are MGHRA and YSYEKL. V dropped 4 bases and J dropped 4; count of bases not matched to a gene: 6. The CDR3 runs to 15 residues. CDR3 in DNA: TGCGCCAGCAGCCCCAAGGGACAGGGGGATTACGAGCAGTACTTC. Its protein product is CASSPKGQGDYEQYF.

The rearrangement uses TRBV7-6 and TRBJ1-5; 8 bases fit TRBD1. From germline, CDR1 is SGHVS and CDR2 FNYEAQ. This CDR3 comprises 14 residues. V lost 1 base, J lost 7 bases, and 3 bases stayed unmatched. The CDR3 protein is CASSLGTGWQPQHF. CDR3 coding DNA: TGTGCCAGCAGCTTAGGGACAGGGTGGCAGCCCCAGCATTTT.

The chain has TRBV29-1 and TRBJ2-7; maybe TRBD2 (5 bases). The germline V and J ends were trimmed by 4 bases and 4 bases, with 14 bases remaining between them. Germline V CDR1 and CDR2: SQVTM, ANQGSEA. The CDR3 has 13 amino acids. The CDR3 DNA follows: TGCAGCGTTGGTACGGGGATTATGTACGAGCAGTACTTC. Protein sequence: CSVGTGIMYEQYF.

This clone was seen more than once but under ten times. This chain connects TRBV7-8 to TRBJ1-6; D possibly corresponds to TRBD1 (6 bases). The V end lost 3 bases, the J end lost 10 bases, and 16 bases lay between the germline ends. Germline V lookup: CDR1 SGHVS, CDR2 FQNEAQ. CDR3 length: 15 residues. CDR3 in amino acids: CASSFGQLSGSPLHF. In DNA, the CDR3 is TGTGCCAGCAGCTTCGGACAGTTATCGGGATCACCCCTCCACTTT.

This clone appeared a single time. The genes are TRBV12-1 and TRBJ2-2. TRBV12-1 is a listed pseudogene. The CDR3 has 14 amino acids. Here the CDR3 DNA reads TGTGCCAGCAGTCTAACCGGGCGCACCGGGGAGCTGTTTTTT. Protein sequence: CASSLTGRTGELFF.

V and J are TRBV27 and TRBJ2-4; D remains unclear. From germline, CDR1 is MNHEY and CDR2 SMNVEV (reference sequence). V lost 3 bases and J 3 bases, leaving 6 bases between the germline ends. The length of the CDR3 is 13 residues. The CDR3 DNA follows: TGTGCCAGCAGTTTTTTGGGCAAAAACATTCAGTACTTC. Amino acids: CASSFLGKNIQYF.

This clone was seen a handful of times. The chain uses TRBV18 and TRBJ1-5; no clear D gene. This CDR3 has 13 amino acids. V lost 4 bases and J 4 bases, leaving 8 bases between the germline ends. Germline assignment: CDR1 KGHSH and CDR2 LQKENI. CDR3 loop: CASSLGQNQPQHF. CDR3 coding DNA: TGTGCCAGCTCACTGGGTCAAAATCAGCCCCAGCATTTT.

The chain recombines TRBV19 with TRBJ2-5; TRBD1 matches at 7 bases. The CDR3 has 14 residues. The V and J ends lost 5 bases and 7 bases, in that order; junction bases with no gene match: 10. Germline lookup yields CDR1 LNHDA and CDR2 SQIVND (reference sequence). The CDR3 is CASSHKDRVGTQYF. The CDR3 region has the DNA TGTGCCAGTAGTCATAAAGACAGGGTGGGGACCCAGTACTTC. Full variable domain (missing parts from reference TRBV19 and TRBJ2-5): DGGITQSPKYLFRKEGQNVTLSCEQNLNHDAMYWYRQDPGQGLRLIYYSQIVNDFQKGDIAEGYSVSREKKESFPLTVTSAQKNPTAFYLCASSHKDRVGTQYFGPGTRLLVL.

This chain joins TRBV12-2 and TRBJ1-2. TRBV12-2 is a recognized pseudogene. This CDR3 is 13 amino acids long. CDR3 amino acids: CASRKDGSEGYTF. DNA of the CDR3: TGTGCAAGTCGCAAAGACGGGTCCGAAGGCTACACCTTC.